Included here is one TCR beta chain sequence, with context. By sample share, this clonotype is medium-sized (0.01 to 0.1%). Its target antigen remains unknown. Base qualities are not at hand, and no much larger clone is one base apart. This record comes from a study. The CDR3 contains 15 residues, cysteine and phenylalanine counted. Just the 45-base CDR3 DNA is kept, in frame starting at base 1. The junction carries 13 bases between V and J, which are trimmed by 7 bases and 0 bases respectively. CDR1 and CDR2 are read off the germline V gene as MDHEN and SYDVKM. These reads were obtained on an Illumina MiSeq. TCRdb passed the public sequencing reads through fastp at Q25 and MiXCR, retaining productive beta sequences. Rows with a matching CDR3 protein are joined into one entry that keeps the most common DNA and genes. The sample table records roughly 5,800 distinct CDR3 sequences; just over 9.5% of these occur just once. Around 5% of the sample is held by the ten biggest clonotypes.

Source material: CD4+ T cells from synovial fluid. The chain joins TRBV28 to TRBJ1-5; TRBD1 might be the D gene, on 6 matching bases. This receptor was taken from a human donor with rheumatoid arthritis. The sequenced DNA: TGTGCCAGCATCGAGGGGGGAATTAGCAATCAGCCCCAGCATTTT. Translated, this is CASIEGGISNQPQHF.